Listed below are T cell receptor beta chains from one sample, sequenced in a study of post-analysis software for immune sequencing data. Each CDR3 protein gets one entry after TCRdb re-called the PCR reads with MiXCR. The top ten clones hold 4.5% to 7.5% of a sample with about 540,000 distinct CDR3 sequences, 34% of them seen once. Sequenced input: blood. Receptors were obtained from a girl aged 2-17 years with multiple sclerosis. The CDR3 runs from the conserved cysteine through the conserved F or W. Each record gives: J gene, D gene, clone size, V gene, CDR3 protein, CDR3 DNA. D genes are given only for firm matches. Size tells how often a clone was seen (once, few, many) or the class of an expanded clone, and some rows leave it out.

TRBJ1-2,-,-,TRBV12-3/TRBV12-4,CASSLGSGGDGYTF,TGTGCCAGCAGTTTAGGATCCGGAGGGGATGGCTACACCTTC
TRBJ2-5,TRBD2,few,TRBV20-1,CGRGASGDQETQYF,TGCGGTAGAGGAGCGAGCGGGGACCAAGAGACCCAGTACTTC
TRBJ2-5,TRBD2,once,TRBV20-1,CSARGALAGNQETQYF,TGCAGTGCTAGAGGGGCATTAGCGGGGAACCAAGAGACCCAGTACTTC
TRBJ1-5,-,many,TRBV7-9,CASSPLGSSNQPQHF,TGTGCCAGCAGCCCCCTCGGTTCTAGCAATCAGCCCCAGCATTTT
TRBJ1-6,-,few,TRBV20-1,CSAPQVTGENSPLHF,TGCAGTGCTCCCCAGGTGACAGGCGAGAATTCACCCCTCCACTTT
TRBJ2-3,TRBD2,many,TRBV7-7,CASSLGAGGSTDTQYF,TGTGCTAGCAGCTTAGGAGCGGGGGGGAGCACAGATACGCAGTATTTT
TRBJ2-7,TRBD1,-,TRBV7-2,CASSLGWGQAYEQYF,TGTGCCAGCAGCTTAGGTTGGGGACAGGCCTACGAGCAGTACTTC
TRBJ1-5,-,-,TRBV15,CATSRGAGAGTQPQHF,TGTGCCACCAGCAGAGGTGCGGGAGCAGGTACTCAGCCCCAGCATTTT
TRBJ1-4,TRBD1,-,TRBV20-1,CSASGQGATNEKRFF,TGCAGTGCTAGCGGACAGGGGGCGACTAATGAAAAACGGTTTTTT
TRBJ1-6,TRBD1,-,TRBV28,CASSSPGQGSYNSPLHF,TGTGCCAGCAGTTCCCCGGGACAGGGCAGCTATAATTCACCCCTCCACTTT
TRBJ1-3,-,-,TRBV7-9,CASRLTRDAGNTIYF,TGTGCCAGCAGACTAACCCGGGACGCTGGAAACACCATATATTTT
TRBJ2-7,-,few,TRBV12-3/TRBV12-4,CASSFLQGVDEQYF,TGTGCCAGCAGTTTTCTGCAGGGCGTCGACGAGCAGTACTTC
TRBJ1-1,-,-,TRBV12-3/TRBV12-4,CASSLTPGADTEAFF,TGTGCCAGCAGTTTAACCCCGGGAGCGGACACTGAAGCTTTCTTT
TRBJ1-1,-,-,TRBV28,CASSLGGWGGEAFF,TGTGCCAGCAGTTTGGGGGGTTGGGGAGGTGAAGCTTTCTTT
TRBJ2-3,TRBD1,-,TRBV11-3,CASSPDRVTQYF,TGTGCCAGCAGCCCAGACAGGGTGACGCAGTATTTT
TRBJ1-2,-,many,TRBV7-2,CASSSDRHNYGYTF,TGTGCCAGCAGCTCCGACAGGCACAACTATGGCTACACCTTC
TRBJ1-4,TRBD1,-,TRBV20-1,CSAREATGGREKLFF,TGCAGTGCTAGAGAAGCGACAGGGGGCCGTGAAAAACTGTTTTTT
TRBJ2-1,TRBD1,many,TRBV10-3,CAISPGQGLNEQFF,TGTGCCATCAGTCCGGGACAGGGTCTGAATGAGCAGTTCTTC
TRBJ1-2,-,-,TRBV7-9,CASSPQDRYNRNYGYTF,TGTGCCAGCAGCCCACAAGACAGGTATAATCGTAACTATGGCTACACCTTC
TRBJ2-5,TRBD2,-,TRBV7-2,CASSPTSGGVTQYF,TGTGCCAGCAGCCCGACTAGCGGGGGGGTGACCCAGTACTTC
TRBJ2-6,TRBD1,few,TRBV6-1,CASSPPGQPLSGANVLTF,TGTGCCAGCAGTCCCCCGGGACAGCCGCTCTCTGGGGCCAACGTCCTGACTTTC
TRBJ1-2,TRBD1,-,TRBV5-1,CASSSLGQDLYGYTF,TGCGCCAGCAGCTCTCTGGGACAGGACCTCTATGGCTACACCTTC
TRBJ2-5,TRBD1,-,TRBV20-1,CSAGRWDRGGETQYF,TGCAGTGCTGGTAGGTGGGACAGGGGAGGAGAGACCCAGTACTTC
TRBJ2-1,TRBD1,-,TRBV20-1,CSARSTNQGVQFF,TGCAGTGCTAGATCGACGAACCAGGGGGTGCAGTTCTTC
TRBJ2-3,TRBD2,-,TRBV20-1,CSAPLSGGGYDTQYF,TGCAGTGCTCCTCTCAGCGGGGGGGGCTATGATACGCAGTATTTT
TRBJ1-2,-,few,TRBV24-1,CATSDLPQNYGYTF,TGTGCCACCAGTGATTTGCCCCAGAACTATGGCTACACCTTC
TRBJ2-7,-,-,TRBV27,CASSPLTGVYEQYF,TGTGCCAGCAGTCCCCTTACGGGGGTCTACGAGCAGTACTTC
TRBJ2-3,-,-,TRBV11-2,CASSLARARTLTQYF,TGTGCCAGCAGCTTAGCGCGGGCAAGGACTCTAACGCAGTATTTT
TRBJ1-2,-,-,TRBV7-9,CASSSMDGGYTF,TGTGCCAGCAGCTCCATGGACGGTGGCTACACCTTC
TRBJ1-1,-,-,TRBV20-1,CSATRDPNLNTEAFF,TGCAGTGCTACCCGGGACCCAAATTTGAACACTGAAGCTTTCTTT
TRBJ1-1,TRBD1,-,TRBV7-3,CASSPQGGTGGVLGAEVAFF,TGTGCCAGCAGCCCTCAAGGGGGAACAGGGGGTGTCCTCGGGGCAGAGGTAGCTTTCTTT